The TCR beta chain described here comes from a study of monozygotic twins with inflammatory bowel disease. TCRalpha along with TCRbeta cDNA was subjected to two nested PCRs lasting about 15 and 9 cycles. TCRdb reworked the 5' RACE reads into one entry per CDR3 protein, no DNA. This sample's table has around 140,000 distinct CDR3 sequences. Germline lookup yields CDR1 SGHAT and CDR2 FQNNGV. This CDR3 has 15 amino acids. Sample: blood. The chain has TRBV11-2 and TRBJ2-7; TCRdb indicates TRBD1, and absent DNA this call remains unverified. The sequence was obtained from a human donor with ulcerative colitis or Crohn's disease, or a healthy co-twin of an affected twin (not recorded which). The CDR3 is CASSDRPGQGSEQYF.